One and the same sample provided the 6 T cell receptor beta chains below, sequenced in a study of blood T cell repertoires in COVID-19. TCRdb's copy holds only in-frame clones and misses some; the assay was immunoSEQ multiplex PCR. The data hold roughly 200,000 clones, with approximately 84% observed a single time. Sequences were obtained from peripheral blood. Every receptor here comes from an elderly woman with acute or convalescent COVID-19.

The chain carries TRBV6-2 or TRBV6-3 and TRBJ2-7, with a weak D call TRBD2 (6 bases). V was clipped by 1 base and J by 3 bases, with 16 bases between them. The CDR3 totals 16 residues. Per germline, CDR1 MNHEY and CDR2 SVGEGT. CDR3 coding DNA: TGTGCCAGCAGTTACTTTGGGTCGGGACTCTACTACGAGCAGTACTTC. Residues: CASSYFGSGLYYEQYF.

The chain combines TRBV6-1 with TRBJ1-5, with unresolved D. V gave up 2 bases and J gave up 9 bases, with 11 bases separating them. This CDR3 region has 13 residues. Germline CDR1 reads MNHNS; CDR2 reads SASEGT. For the CDR3, the DNA is TGTGCCAGCAGTGAATTAATGGTCAGGCCCCAGCATTTT. Its translation is CASSELMVRPQHF.

A single count supports this clone. The CDR3 region is CASSGSNNEKLFF. CDR3 sequence (DNA): TGTGCCAGCAGTGGCTCCAATAATGAAAAACTGTTTTTT. This sequence joins TRBV28 and TRBJ1-4; the D is unclear. The V gene's germline CDR1 is MDHEN and CDR2 SYDVKM. Trimming cost V 5 bases and J 4 bases, with 8 bases left between them. CDR3 size: 13 residues. The variable domain in full, with the rest retrieved from reference TRBV28 and TRBJ1-4, is DVKVTQSSRYLVKRTGEKVFLECVQDMDHENMFWYRQDPGLGLRLIYFSYDVKMKEKGDIPEGYSVSREKKERFSLILESASTNQTSMYLCASSGSNNEKLFFGSGTQLSVL.

This sequence joins TRBV9 and TRBJ2-5; D uncertain. V lost 0 bases, J lost 5 bases, and 11 bases lay in between. Per germline, CDR1 SGDLS and CDR2 YYNGEE. The CDR3 spans 14 residues. CDR3 protein: CASSVGSGDETQYF. The CDR3 nucleotides read TGTGCCAGCAGCGTAGGGAGTGGAGACGAGACCCAGTACTTC.

This chain joins TRBV5-6 and TRBJ1-3; the match to TRBD1 covers 7 bases. In germline, CDR1 is SGHDT, CDR2 YYEEEE. CDR3 size: 16 residues. V shed 4 bases and J 1 base; nucleotides not matched to a gene: 8. CDR3 bases: TGTGCCAGCAGCCCCACGAGGGGGCTTTCTGGAAACACCATATATTTT. Amino acids: CASSPTRGLSGNTIYF.

This clone showed up just once. The CDR3 DNA reads TGTGCCAGCAGGCTCAGGCCTACTAACTATGGCTACACCTTC. The encoded protein is CASRLRPTNYGYTF. V is TRBV28 and J is TRBJ1-2; D not certain. CDR1 is MDHEN and CDR2 is SYDVKM in the germline V gene. The CDR3 has 14 amino acids. With 6 bases removed from V and 0 bases from J, the gap between germline ends came to 11 bases.